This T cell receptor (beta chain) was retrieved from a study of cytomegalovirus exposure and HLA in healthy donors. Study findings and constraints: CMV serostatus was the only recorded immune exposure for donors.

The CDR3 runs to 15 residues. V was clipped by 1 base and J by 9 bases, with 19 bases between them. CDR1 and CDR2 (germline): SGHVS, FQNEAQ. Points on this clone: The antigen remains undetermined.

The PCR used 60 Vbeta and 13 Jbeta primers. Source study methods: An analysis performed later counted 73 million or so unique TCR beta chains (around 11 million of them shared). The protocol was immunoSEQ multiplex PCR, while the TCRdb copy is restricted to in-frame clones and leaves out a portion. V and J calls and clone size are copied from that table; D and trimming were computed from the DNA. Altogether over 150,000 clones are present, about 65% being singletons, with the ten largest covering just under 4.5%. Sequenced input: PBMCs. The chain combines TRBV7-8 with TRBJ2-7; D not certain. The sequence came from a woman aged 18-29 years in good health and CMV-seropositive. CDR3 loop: CASSLVYPGGTLQYF. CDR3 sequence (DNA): TGTGCCAGCAGCTTAGTTTATCCAGGTGGTACCTTGCAGTACTTC.